The present entry profiles one T cell receptor (beta chain) with its context. What it recognizes is unknown. These data belong to a study of cytotoxic CD8 clonotypes in ibrutinib-treated CLL. The table came from immunoSEQ multiplex PCR; TCRdb's copy has only in-frame clones and leaves some out. Here the sample spans about 92,000 clones, approximately 77% being singletons. Study results and limitations: Public clonotypes, found uncommonly, either contracted or stayed stable on treatment.

Germline V CDR1 and CDR2: MNHNS, SASEGT. This CDR3 is 15 amino acids long. The junction had 5 bases not matched to a gene; V was cut back by 6 bases and J by 0 bases. This rearrangement joins TRBV6-1 to TRBJ2-1; 7 nucleotides match TRBD2. The receptor's source is a human donor with chronic lymphocytic leukemia. This specimen consisted of PBMCs, obtained after 24 months of ibrutinib treatment. The CDR3, as DNA: TGTGCCAGCAGCCCGCGGGGGAGCTCCTACAATGAGCAGTTCTTC. This gives the protein CASSPRGSSYNEQFF.